This is a list of T cell receptor beta chains from one sample in a study of blood T cell repertoires in COVID-19. Generated by immunoSEQ multiplex PCR, the TCRdb table keeps only in-frame clones and is missing some. The table includes roughly 60,000 clones, approximately 92% detected once. The sequencing sample was made of peripheral blood. These receptors all stem from a man aged 45-65 years with active COVID-19. CDR3s include the opening cysteine and the closing phenylalanine or tryptophan. A D gene is named only where the DNA matches it firmly.

TRBD1	TRBV9	TRBJ1-4	CASSLGTGTNEKLFF	TGTGCCAGCAGCCTGGGGACAGGGACTAATGAAAAACTGTTTTTT
TRBD1	TRBV6-6	TRBJ2-3	CASSNRQGRSTDTQYF	TGTGCCAGCAGTAACCGACAGGGTCGAAGCACAGATACGCAGTATTTT
-	TRBV6-1	TRBJ1-1	CASSERGGQIEAFF	TGTGCCAGCAGTGAAAGAGGTGGACAAATTGAAGCTTTCTTT
TRBD1	TRBV28	TRBJ2-1	CASSSTGIAYNEQFF	TGTGCCAGCAGTTCGACAGGGATTGCCTACAATGAGCAGTTCTTC
TRBD1	TRBV27	TRBJ1-6	CASSLISGNRGSPLHF	TGTGCCAGCAGTTTAATTTCAGGAAACAGGGGTTCACCCCTCCACTTT
-	TRBV3-1/TRBV3-2	TRBJ1-2	CASSQVTANYGYTF	TGTGCCAGCAGCCAAGTTACGGCTAACTATGGCTACACCTTC
TRBD1	TRBV7-9	TRBJ1-5	CASSPDRGNQPQHF	TGTGCCAGCAGCCCGGACAGGGGGAATCAGCCCCAGCATTTT
-	TRBV19	TRBJ1-5	CASSVAKTGGPQHF	TGTGCCAGTAGTGTGGCTAAGACGGGGGGACCCCAGCATTTT
TRBD1	TRBV29-1	TRBJ2-7	CSVRQGAHEQYF	TGCAGCGTGAGACAGGGTGCTCACGAGCAGTACTTC
-	TRBV30	TRBJ1-1	CAWSVSVRYHSEAFF	TGTGCCTGGAGTGTTAGTGTGCGATATCACTCTGAAGCTTTCTTT
TRBD1	TRBV6-2/TRBV6-3	TRBJ2-2	CASSFGTGGKELFF	TGTGCCAGCAGTTTCGGGACAGGGGGCAAGGAGCTGTTTTTT